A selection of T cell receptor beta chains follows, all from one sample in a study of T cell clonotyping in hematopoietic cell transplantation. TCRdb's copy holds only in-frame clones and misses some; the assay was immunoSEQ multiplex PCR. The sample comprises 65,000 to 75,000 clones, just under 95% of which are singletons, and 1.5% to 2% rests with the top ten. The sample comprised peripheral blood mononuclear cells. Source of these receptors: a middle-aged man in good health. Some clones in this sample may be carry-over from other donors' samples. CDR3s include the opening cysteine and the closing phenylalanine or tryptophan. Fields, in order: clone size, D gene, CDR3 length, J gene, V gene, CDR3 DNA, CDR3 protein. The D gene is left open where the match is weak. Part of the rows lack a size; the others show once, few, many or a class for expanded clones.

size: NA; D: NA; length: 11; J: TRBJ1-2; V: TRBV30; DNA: TGTGCCTGGATGGGGATTAATGGCTACACCTTC; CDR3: CAWMGINGYTF
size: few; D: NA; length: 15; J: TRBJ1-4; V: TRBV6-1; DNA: TGTGCCAGCAGTATATCAGGGATGAGTAATGAAAAACTGTTTTTT; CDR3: CASSISGMSNEKLFF
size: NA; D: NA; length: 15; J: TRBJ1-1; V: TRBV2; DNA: TGTGCCAGCAGTGCAAGGGGTTCAATGAACACTGAAGCTTTCTTT; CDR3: CASSARGSMNTEAFF
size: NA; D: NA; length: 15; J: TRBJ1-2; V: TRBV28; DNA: TGTGCCAGCAGACTCCTGCGGATACGGGGGGATGGCTACACCTTC; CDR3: CASRLLRIRGDGYTF
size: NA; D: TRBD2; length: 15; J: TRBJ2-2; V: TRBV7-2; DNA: TGTGCCAGCAGCTTTAGCGGGAGGGAGGTCGGGGAGCTGTTTTTT; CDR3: CASSFSGREVGELFF
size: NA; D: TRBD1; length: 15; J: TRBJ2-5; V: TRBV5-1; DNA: TGCGCCAGCAGCCTCTCGGGACAGTGGCAAGAGACCCAGTACTTC; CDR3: CASSLSGQWQETQYF
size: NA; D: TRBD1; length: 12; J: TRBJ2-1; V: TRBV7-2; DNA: TGTGCCAGTGGGGGACAGGTCATCGAGCAGTTCTTC; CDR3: CASGGQVIEQFF
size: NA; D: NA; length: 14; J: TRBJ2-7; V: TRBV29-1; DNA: TGCAGCGTCACAGGTTGGAGGGCTCGGGACGAGCAGTACTTC; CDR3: CSVTGWRARDEQYF
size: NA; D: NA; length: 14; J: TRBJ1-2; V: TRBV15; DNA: TGTGCCACCAGCCCCCGGACGACGGGGGATGGCTACACCTTC; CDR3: CATSPRTTGDGYTF
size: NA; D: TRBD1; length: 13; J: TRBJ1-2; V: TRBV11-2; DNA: TGTGCCAGCAGCCCAGGACAGGACTATGGCTACACCTTC; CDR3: CASSPGQDYGYTF
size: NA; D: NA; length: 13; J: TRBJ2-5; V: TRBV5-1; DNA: TGCGCCAGCAGCTTGGTACAGCAAGAGACCCAGTACTTC; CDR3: CASSLVQQETQYF
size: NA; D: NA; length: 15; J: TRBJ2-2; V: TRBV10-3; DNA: TGTGCCATCAGGTCCGACAGGACAGACACCGGGGAGCTGTTTTTT; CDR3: CAIRSDRTDTGELFF
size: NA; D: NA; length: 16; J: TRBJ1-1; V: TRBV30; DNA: TGTGCCTGGAGTGTTGGTACGGGGGGCCGGGGCACTGAAGCTTTCTTT; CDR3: CAWSVGTGGRGTEAFF
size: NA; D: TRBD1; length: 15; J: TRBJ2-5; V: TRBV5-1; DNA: TGCGCCAGTTCTCTCAGGGGGCTCCCCCAAGAGACCCAGTACTTC; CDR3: CASSLRGLPQETQYF
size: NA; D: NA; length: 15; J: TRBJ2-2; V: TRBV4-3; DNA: TGCGCCAGCAGCCAAGAACCCCTTCTCTCCGGGGAGCTGTTTTTT; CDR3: CASSQEPLLSGELFF
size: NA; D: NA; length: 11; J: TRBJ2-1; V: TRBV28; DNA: TGTGCCAGCAGTGACCGGGACTTAGAGTTCTTC; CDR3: CASSDRDLEFF
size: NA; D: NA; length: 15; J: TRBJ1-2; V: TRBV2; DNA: TGTGCCAGCAGGCGGGGGGTGCTACCTAACTATGGCTACACCTTC; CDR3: CASRRGVLPNYGYTF
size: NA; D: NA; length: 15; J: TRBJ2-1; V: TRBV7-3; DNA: TGTGCCAGCAGCTTGGCGGTTGGCTCCTACAATGAGCAGTTCTTC; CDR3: CASSLAVGSYNEQFF
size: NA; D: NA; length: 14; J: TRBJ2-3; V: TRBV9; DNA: TGTGCCAGCAGCGTTTCTGGCAGCACAGATACGCAGTATTTT; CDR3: CASSVSGSTDTQYF
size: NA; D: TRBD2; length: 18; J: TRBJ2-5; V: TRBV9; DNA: TGTGCCAGCAGCGCAAGGACTAGCGGGGGACCGTACCAAGAGACCCAGTACTTC; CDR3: CASSARTSGGPYQETQYF
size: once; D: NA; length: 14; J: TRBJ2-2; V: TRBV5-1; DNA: TGCGCCAGCAGCTTGCGGGAGATCACCGGGGAGCTGTTTTTT; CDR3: CASSLREITGELFF
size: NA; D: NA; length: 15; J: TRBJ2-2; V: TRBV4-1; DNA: TGCGCCAGCAGCCAAGACCACTCGGGGGCTCTCCCGCTGTTTTTT; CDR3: CASSQDHSGALPLFF
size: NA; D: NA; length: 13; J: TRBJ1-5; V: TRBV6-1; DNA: TGTGCCAGCAGTGTGGGCGGGGATCAGCCCCAGCATTTT; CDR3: CASSVGGDQPQHF
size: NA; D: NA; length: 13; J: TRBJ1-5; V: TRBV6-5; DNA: TGTGCCAGCAGCCCAAGATGGGGTCAGCCCCAGCATTTT; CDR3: CASSPRWGQPQHF
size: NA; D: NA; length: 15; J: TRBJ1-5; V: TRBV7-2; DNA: TGTGCCAGCAGCCTGGTGTTGAATAGCAATCAGCCCCAGCATTTT; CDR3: CASSLVLNSNQPQHF